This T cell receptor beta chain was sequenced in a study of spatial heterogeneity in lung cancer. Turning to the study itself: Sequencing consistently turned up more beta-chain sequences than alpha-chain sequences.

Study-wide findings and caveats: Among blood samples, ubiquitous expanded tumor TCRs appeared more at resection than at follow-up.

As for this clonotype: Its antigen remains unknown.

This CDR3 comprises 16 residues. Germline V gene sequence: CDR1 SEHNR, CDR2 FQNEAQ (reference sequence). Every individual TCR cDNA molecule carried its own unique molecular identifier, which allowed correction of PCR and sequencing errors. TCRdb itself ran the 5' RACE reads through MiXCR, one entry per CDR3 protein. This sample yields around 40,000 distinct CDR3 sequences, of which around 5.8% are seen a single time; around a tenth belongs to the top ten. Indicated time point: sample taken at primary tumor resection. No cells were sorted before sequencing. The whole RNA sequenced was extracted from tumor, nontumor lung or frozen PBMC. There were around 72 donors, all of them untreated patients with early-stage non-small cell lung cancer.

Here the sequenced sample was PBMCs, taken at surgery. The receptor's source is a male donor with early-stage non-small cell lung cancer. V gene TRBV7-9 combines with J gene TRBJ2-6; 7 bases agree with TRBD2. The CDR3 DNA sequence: TGTGGCGGCGGGGAGGGATCTAATTCTGGGGCCAACGTCCTGACTTTC. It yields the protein CGGGEGSNSGANVLTF.